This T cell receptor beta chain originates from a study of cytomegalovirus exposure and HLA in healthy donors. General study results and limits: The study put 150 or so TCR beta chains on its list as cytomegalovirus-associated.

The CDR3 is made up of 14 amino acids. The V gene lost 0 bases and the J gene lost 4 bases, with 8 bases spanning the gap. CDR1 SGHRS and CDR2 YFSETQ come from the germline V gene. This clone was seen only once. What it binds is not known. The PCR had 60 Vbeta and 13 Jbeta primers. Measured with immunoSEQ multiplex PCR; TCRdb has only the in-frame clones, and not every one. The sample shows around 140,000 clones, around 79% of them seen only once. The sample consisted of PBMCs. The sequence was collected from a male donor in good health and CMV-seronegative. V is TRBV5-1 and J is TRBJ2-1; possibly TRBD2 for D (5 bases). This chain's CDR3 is CASSLAGDYNEQFF. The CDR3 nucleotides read TGCGCCAGCAGCTTGGCCGGGGATTACAATGAGCAGTTCTTC.